Listed below are T cell receptor beta chains from one sample, sequenced in a study of OX40 agonist ivuxolimab in advanced cancers. Sequencing used immunoSEQ multiplex PCR; TCRdb keeps in-frame clones, though not all of them. The sample holds approximately 31,000 clones, approximately 89% seen once. The source was CD4+ or CD8+ T cells sorted from blood, collected in a trial of the OX40 agonist ivuxolimab. These receptors were taken from an adult with an advanced solid tumor such as melanoma, head and neck, liver or kidney cancer. The conserved cysteine and the conserved F or W are not part of the CDR3 here. Clone size is given for some rows only: seen once, a few or many times, or a class if the clone is expanded.

CDR3 length: 14; V gene: TRBV4-1; clone size: NA; CDR3 protein: ASSQDVPAAQETQY
CDR3 length: 11; V gene: TRBV10-3; clone size: NA; CDR3 protein: ATTPDDSGGQF
CDR3 length: 12; V gene: TRBV18; clone size: NA; CDR3 protein: ASSPAPGAEKLF
CDR3 length: 14; V gene: TRBV27; clone size: NA; CDR3 protein: ASTNTWGRGNNEQF
CDR3 length: 13; V gene: TRBV6-1; clone size: NA; CDR3 protein: ASSIAGAAYNEQF
CDR3 length: 12; V gene: TRBV6-4; clone size: once; CDR3 protein: ASSDRWRNSPLH
CDR3 length: 13; V gene: TRBV7-2; clone size: NA; CDR3 protein: ASSPPGGSYNEQF
CDR3 length: 13; V gene: TRBV5-1; clone size: NA; CDR3 protein: ASRLDTPTYYEQY
CDR3 length: 11; V gene: TRBV10-2; clone size: NA; CDR3 protein: ASSQGDQETQY
CDR3 length: 16; V gene: TRBV2; clone size: NA; CDR3 protein: ASSQFSLAGGLTGELF
CDR3 length: 13; V gene: TRBV9; clone size: few; CDR3 protein: ASSTRQGGGNEQF
CDR3 length: 14; V gene: TRBV7-2; clone size: NA; CDR3 protein: ASSSNWDRELYGYT
CDR3 length: 10; V gene: TRBV27; clone size: NA; CDR3 protein: ASRTPGDTQY
CDR3 length: 13; V gene: TRBV19; clone size: NA; CDR3 protein: ASSIGSGGVDTQY
CDR3 length: 12; V gene: TRBV5-1; clone size: NA; CDR3 protein: ASSKGQAGETQY
CDR3 length: 16; V gene: TRBV14; clone size: NA; CDR3 protein: ASSRRRATFANTGELF
CDR3 length: 17; V gene: TRBV11-2; clone size: few; CDR3 protein: ASSLNGLAGQRSYNEQF
CDR3 length: 14; V gene: TRBV7-2; clone size: once; CDR3 protein: ASRPGDRGAHQPQH
CDR3 length: 10; V gene: TRBV29-1; clone size: once; CDR3 protein: SVEADSYGYT
CDR3 length: 15; V gene: TRBV29-1; clone size: NA; CDR3 protein: SVDPPPGRGSNQPQH
CDR3 length: 11; V gene: TRBV11-3; clone size: NA; CDR3 protein: ASSLRREGPQY
CDR3 length: 11; V gene: TRBV6-1; clone size: NA; CDR3 protein: ASTPPGFYEQY
CDR3 length: 12; V gene: TRBV27; clone size: once; CDR3 protein: ASTGLPGTGELF
CDR3 length: 11; V gene: TRBV19; clone size: NA; CDR3 protein: ASKYRVGEKLF
CDR3 length: 15; V gene: TRBV2; clone size: NA; CDR3 protein: ASSSDPLAGNTGELF
CDR3 length: 12; V gene: TRBV5-4; clone size: NA; CDR3 protein: ASSHRDTLYEQY
CDR3 length: 10; V gene: TRBV19; clone size: NA; CDR3 protein: ATRGGNETQY
CDR3 length: 13; V gene: TRBV18; clone size: NA; CDR3 protein: ASSPNWSSYNEQF
CDR3 length: 13; V gene: TRBV2; clone size: NA; CDR3 protein: ASRPKSLGGPEAF
CDR3 length: 12; V gene: TRBV6-1; clone size: once; CDR3 protein: ASRTDSQGEKLF
CDR3 length: 13; V gene: TRBV28; clone size: once; CDR3 protein: ASSPTMDRGEKLF
CDR3 length: 12; V gene: TRBV2; clone size: NA; CDR3 protein: ASSERGWGTEAF
CDR3 length: 12; V gene: TRBV6-4; clone size: NA; CDR3 protein: ASSEAPGTGTYT
CDR3 length: 9; V gene: TRBV19; clone size: NA; CDR3 protein: ATLAGGVQF
CDR3 length: 15; V gene: TRBV13; clone size: NA; CDR3 protein: ASSPLAPGYSNQPQH
CDR3 length: 13; V gene: TRBV14; clone size: NA; CDR3 protein: ASSQELGSYNEQF
CDR3 length: 14; V gene: TRBV5-1; clone size: NA; CDR3 protein: ASSPGGLVTASEQF
CDR3 length: 13; V gene: TRBV7-9; clone size: NA; CDR3 protein: ASSPGTGVGNTIY
CDR3 length: 13; V gene: TRBV15; clone size: NA; CDR3 protein: ATSREDGVYNEQF
CDR3 length: 14; V gene: TRBV18; clone size: once; CDR3 protein: ASSPGGGPTVREQY
CDR3 length: 10; V gene: TRBV28; clone size: once; CDR3 protein: ASRRGESPLH
CDR3 length: 14; V gene: TRBV9; clone size: NA; CDR3 protein: ASSFQGAGVGTEAF
CDR3 length: 11; V gene: TRBV10-3; clone size: once; CDR3 protein: AISREVANEQY
CDR3 length: 14; V gene: TRBV5-1; clone size: NA; CDR3 protein: ASSYRDRFNGETQY
CDR3 length: 14; V gene: TRBV6-6; clone size: NA; CDR3 protein: ASSYPGRDGQETQY